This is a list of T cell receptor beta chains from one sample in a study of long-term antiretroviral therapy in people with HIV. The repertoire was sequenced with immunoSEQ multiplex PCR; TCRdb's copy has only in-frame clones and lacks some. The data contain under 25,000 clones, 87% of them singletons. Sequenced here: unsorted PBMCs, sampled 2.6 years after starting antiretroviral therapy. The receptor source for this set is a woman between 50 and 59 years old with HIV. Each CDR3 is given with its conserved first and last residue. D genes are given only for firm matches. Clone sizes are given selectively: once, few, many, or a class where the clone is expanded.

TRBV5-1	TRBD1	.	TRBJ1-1	TGCGCCAGCAGCTTGTTAGGGACAGCCTACACTGAAGCTTTCTTT	CASSLLGTAYTEAFF
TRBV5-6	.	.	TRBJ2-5	TGTGCCAGCAGCTTGGATGGACAGCAAGAGACCCAGTACTTC	CASSLDGQQETQYF
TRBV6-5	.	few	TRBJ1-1	TGTGCCAGCAGTAACGAGGACAGCAACACTGAAGCTTTCTTT	CASSNEDSNTEAFF
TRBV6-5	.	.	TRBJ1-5	TGTGCCAGCAGTCCCTTCGATAGCAATCAGCCCCAGCATTTT	CASSPFDSNQPQHF
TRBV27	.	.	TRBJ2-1	TGTGCCAGCAGCCCCCCGGGACTCGTTAACAATGAGCAGTTCTTC	CASSPPGLVNNEQFF
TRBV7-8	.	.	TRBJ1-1	TGTGCCAGCAGCTTAGACATCAGGGTGAACACTGAAGCTTTCTTT	CASSLDIRVNTEAFF
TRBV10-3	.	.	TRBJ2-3	TGTGCCATCAGTGTTGGGGACACGCAGTATTTT	CAISVGDTQYF
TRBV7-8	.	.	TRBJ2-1	TGTGCCAGCAGCTTACCAGCCGCTGCCTACAATGAGCAGTTCTTC	CASSLPAAAYNEQFF
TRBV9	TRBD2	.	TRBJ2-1	TGTGCCAGCAGCGTAGACGGCGGGAGAGGCGATGAGCAGTTCTTC	CASSVDGGRGDEQFF
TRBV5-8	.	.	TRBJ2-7	TGTGCCAGCAGCTTGGGAGGGATATACGAGCAGTACTTC	CASSLGGIYEQYF
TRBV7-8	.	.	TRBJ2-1	TGTGCCAGCAGCTTAAGGTCAACGGGAGAGTACTCCTACAATGAGCAGTTCTTC	CASSLRSTGEYSYNEQFF
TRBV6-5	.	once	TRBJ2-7	TGTGCCAGCAGTTATCAGGGACGGGGCTACGAGCAGTACTTC	CASSYQGRGYEQYF
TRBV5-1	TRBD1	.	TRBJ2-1	TGCGCCAGCAGCCCCGGGACAGGGCAGCCGGGCAATGAGCAGTTCTTC	CASSPGTGQPGNEQFF
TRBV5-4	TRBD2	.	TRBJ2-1	TGTGCCAGCAGCTCGTTAGCGGGATTCCGGGGCAATGAGCAGTTCTTC	CASSSLAGFRGNEQFF
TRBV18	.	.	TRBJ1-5	TGTGCCAGCTCACCACGCGAGTCCGGTCAGCCCCAGCATTTT	CASSPRESGQPQHF
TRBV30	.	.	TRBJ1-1	TGTGCCTGGAGTGTACAGGGACGGACAACTTTCTTT	CAWSVQGRTTFF
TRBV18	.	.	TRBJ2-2	TGTGCCAGCTCACCAGAGGACACCGCCATCACCGGGGAGCTGTTTTTT	CASSPEDTAITGELFF
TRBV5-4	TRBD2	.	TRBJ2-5	TGTGCCAGCAGAATACTAGCGGGACAAGAGACCCAGTACTTC	CASRILAGQETQYF
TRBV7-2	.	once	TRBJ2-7	TGTGCCAGCAGCTTGCAACAGGTTGGATACGAGCAGTACTTC	CASSLQQVGYEQYF
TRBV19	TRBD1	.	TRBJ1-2	TGTGCCAGTAGCCTGATAGGGACAGTCGAAGGCTACACCTTC	CASSLIGTVEGYTF
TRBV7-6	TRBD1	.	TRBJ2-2	TGTGCCAGCAGCCTCGGACAGGGGGCGAACACCGGGGAGCTGTTTTTT	CASSLGQGANTGELFF
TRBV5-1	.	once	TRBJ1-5	TGCGCCAGGATTGTCGTGAGTCAGCCCCAGCATTTT	CARIVVSQPQHF
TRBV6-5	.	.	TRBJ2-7	TGTGCCAGCAGTCCCGGGGGATACGAGCAGTACTTC	CASSPGGYEQYF
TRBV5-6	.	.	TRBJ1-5	TGTGCCAGCAGCTTGGCCGGCGGGTTAAGTCAGCCCCAGCATTTT	CASSLAGGLSQPQHF
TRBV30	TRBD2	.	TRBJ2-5	TGTGCCTGTGGACTAGCGGGAGCCCCAGAGACCCAGTACTTC	CACGLAGAPETQYF
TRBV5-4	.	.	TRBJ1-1	TGTGCCAGCAGCTTTGACGGAAATCTCATGAACACTGAAGCTTTCTTT	CASSFDGNLMNTEAFF
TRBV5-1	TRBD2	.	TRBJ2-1	TGCGCCAGCAGCTCGCTAGCGGGAGGGTCCTACAATGAGCAGTTCTTC	CASSSLAGGSYNEQFF
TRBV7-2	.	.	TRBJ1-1	TGTGCCAGCAGCTTAGCTACTAAGACAGACACTGAAGCTTTCTTT	CASSLATKTDTEAFF
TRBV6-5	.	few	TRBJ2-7	TGTGCCAGCGGGAGGGGGATAGCCTCCTACGAGCAGTACTTC	CASGRGIASYEQYF
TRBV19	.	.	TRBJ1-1	TGTGCCAGTAGTATCTCCCGCGGGCGGGGCACTGAAGCTTTCTTT	CASSISRGRGTEAFF
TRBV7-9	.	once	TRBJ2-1	TGTGCCAGCACCGCGTACAATGAGCAGTTCTTC	CASTAYNEQFF
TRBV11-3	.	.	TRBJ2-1	TGTGCCAGCAGCGGCATGGGACTCCAGAGTGAGCAGTTCTTC	CASSGMGLQSEQFF
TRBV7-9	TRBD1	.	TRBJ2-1	TGTGCCAGCAGCCTAGACAGGGCTGGCTCCTACAATGAGCAGTTCTTC	CASSLDRAGSYNEQFF